Each of the 16 T cell receptor beta chains below was sequenced from the same sample in a study of blood T cell repertoires in COVID-19. The method was immunoSEQ multiplex PCR; TCRdb's version includes in-frame clones alone and lacks a portion of them. The sample shows about 190,000 clones, around four fifths of them seen only once. The sequencing sample was made of peripheral blood. The receptor set was obtained from a human donor in a cohort sampled during active COVID-19.

The chain carries TRBV28 and TRBJ1-1; TRBD1 aligns across 9 bases. CDR1 and CDR2 from the germline V gene are MDHEN and SYDVKM. CDR3 size: 15 residues. The V segment lost 6 bases and the J segment 6 bases; nucleotides outside the gene matches: 11. As DNA, the CDR3 is TGTGCCAGCAGAGAGGGGGACAGGGTGAGACCTGAAGCTTTCTTT. Amino acid sequence: CASREGDRVRPEAFF.

The gene calls are TRBV5-1 and TRBJ1-1, with 8 bases fitting TRBD1. V trimming: 0 bases; J trimming: 6 bases; junction bases outside the gene matches: 10. Germline CDR1 SGHRS, CDR2 YFSETQ. The CDR3 runs 16 residues. The CDR3 region is CASSLVFNQGASEAFF. The DNA of the CDR3 is TGCGCCAGCAGCTTGGTTTTTAATCAGGGGGCTTCTGAAGCTTTCTTT.

This chain uses TRBV19 with TRBJ2-4; TRBD2 matches 14 bases. Per the germline V gene, CDR1 is LNHDA and CDR2 is SQIVND (reference sequence). V gave up 5 bases and J gave up 6 bases; unmatched junction bases: 3. This CDR3 is built from 15 residues. The CDR3 is CASSRLAGGLNIQYF. As DNA, the CDR3 is TGTGCCAGTAGTCGACTAGCGGGGGGGCTAAACATTCAGTACTTC. The full variable domain, its missing parts supplied by reference TRBV19 and TRBJ2-4, is DGGITQSPKYLFRKEGQNVTLSCEQNLNHDAMYWYRQDPGQGLRLIYYSQIVNDFQKGDIAEGYSVSREKKESFPLTVTSAQKNPTAFYLCASSRLAGGLNIQYFGAGTRLSVL.

The chain recombines TRBV2 with TRBJ2-1, with TRBD2 as a possible D gene (6 bases). The germline V gene encodes CDR1 SNHLY and CDR2 FYNNEI. The CDR3 length is 13 residues. Trimming removed 8 bases at V and 5 bases at J, with 13 bases between. The CDR3: CASGRERNNEQFF. The CDR3 nucleotides are TGTGCCAGCGGGCGGGAAAGGAACAATGAGCAGTTCTTC.

In DNA, the CDR3 is TGTGCCAGCAGCTTGACAGGGGCTGATACGCAGTATTTT. Translating it yields CASSLTGADTQYF. The rearrangement joins TRBV7-3 to TRBJ2-3; the match to TRBD1 covers 8 bases. CDR3 length: 13 residues. Per the germline V gene, CDR1 is SGHTA and CDR2 is FQGTGA. Trimming at V came to 3 bases and at J to 6 bases, leaving 2 bases not matched to a gene.

This sequence joins TRBV7-9 and TRBJ2-5; 8 nucleotides match TRBD2. Germline V gives CDR1 SEHNR, CDR2 FQNEAQ (reference sequence). The CDR3 is 14 amino acids. With 4 bases clipped from V and 4 bases from J, the junction kept 5 bases outside the gene matches. The CDR3 DNA reads as TGTGCCAGCAGCTCCGGGACTAGTCGAGAGACCCAGTACTTC. It encodes CASSSGTSRETQYF.

The rearrangement links TRBV19 to TRBJ1-1, with D perhaps TRBD1 (5 bases). Trimming shortened V by 4 bases and J by 5 bases, and 20 bases separated the two germline ends. Germline V gene lookup returns CDR1 LNHDA and CDR2 SQIVND (reference sequence). The CDR3 is made up of 16 amino acids. The CDR3 DNA follows: TGTGCCAGTAGTACCAGGGAAGGCGGAATTGAGACTGAAGCTTTCTTT. It yields the protein CASSTREGGIETEAFF. Looking up the rest from reference TRBV19 and TRBJ1-1 gives the full variable domain: DGGITQSPKYLFRKEGQNVTLSCEQNLNHDAMYWYRQDPGQGLRLIYYSQIVNDFQKGDIAEGYSVSREKKESFPLTVTSAQKNPTAFYLCASSTREGGIETEAFFGQGTRLTVV.

V gene TRBV27 combines with J gene TRBJ2-1, with 14 bases lining up with TRBD2. CDR1 is MNHEY and CDR2 is SMNVEV in the germline V gene (reference sequence). After removal of 4 bases from V and 6 bases from J, the junction contained 5 bases not matched to a gene. This CDR3 comprises 16 residues. For the CDR3, the DNA is TGTGCCAGCAGTTCCAGACTAGCGGGGGGGAGCAATGAGCAGTTCTTC. Encoded protein: CASSSRLAGGSNEQFF.

This chain uses TRBV19 with TRBJ2-7; 10 bases fit TRBD2. This CDR3 is 14 amino acids long. V trimming: 4 bases; J trimming: 4 bases; junction bases outside the gene matches: 4. CDR1 LNHDA and CDR2 SQIVND come from the germline V gene (reference sequence). The chain's CDR3 is CASSNSGRPYEQYV. The DNA for the CDR3 is TGTGCCAGTAGTAATAGCGGGAGGCCTTACGAGCAGTACGTC.

V usage is TRBV28 and J usage is TRBJ1-2; D is ambiguous. The germline V gene encodes CDR1 MDHEN and CDR2 SYDVKM. V was shortened by 6 bases and J by 0 bases, with 14 bases between the two germline ends. The CDR3 loop spans 15 amino acids. CDR3 sequence: CASRGFAGPNYGYTF. The CDR3 DNA follows: TGTGCCAGCAGAGGATTTGCGGGCCCTAACTATGGCTACACCTTC.

This chain joins TRBV5-6 and TRBJ2-5; possible D gene TRBD2, 6 bases. CDR3 length: 15 amino acids. V lost 0 bases to trimming and J lost 7 bases, with 16 bases between them. Germline CDR1 SGHDT, CDR2 YYEEEE. The CDR3 is CASSLAEGFRGTQYF. The CDR3, as DNA: TGTGCCAGCAGCTTGGCGGAGGGTTTCCGTGGGACCCAGTACTTC.

The chain recombines TRBV13 with TRBJ1-5, with TRBD1 as a possible D gene (5 bases). The V and J ends lost 3 bases and 7 bases respectively, with 13 bases between them. Germline CDR1 and CDR2: PRHDT and FYEKMQ (reference sequence). This CDR3 is 14 amino acids long. The CDR3 DNA follows: TGTGCCAGCAGCTTTGGGGGGGGAGGGCAGCCCCAGCATTTT. It codes for CASSFGGGGQPQHF.

The gene calls are TRBV9 and TRBJ1-1; TRBD1 matches at 7 bases. This CDR3 region has 15 residues. The V gene end was trimmed by 4 bases and the J gene end by 1 base; junction bases not matched to a gene: 7. Germline CDR1 is SGDLS and CDR2 is YYNGEE. The CDR3 coding sequence is TGTGCCAGCAGCCCCCGACAGGGATCGAACACTGAAGCTTTCTTT. Amino acid sequence: CASSPRQGSNTEAFF.

V usage is TRBV5-1 and J usage is TRBJ1-4, with D uncertain. The CDR3 has 16 residues. The V gene's germline CDR1 is SGHRS and CDR2 YFSETQ. Deletions cut 4 bases from V and 4 bases from J, with 17 bases between. CDR3 residues: CASSLSGGLNNEKLFF. The DNA for the CDR3 is TGCGCCAGCAGCCTTAGTGGCGGACTGAATAATGAAAAACTGTTTTTT.

The genes are TRBV7-2 and TRBJ2-3, with D possibly TRBD2 on 6 matching bases. Germline V lookup: CDR1 SGHTA, CDR2 FQGNSA. V gave up 5 bases and J gave up 1 base, with 10 bases separating them. The CDR3 has 14 amino acids. The CDR3 region is CASSRDLGTDTQYF. DNA of the CDR3: TGTGCCAGCAGCCGGGACTTAGGCACAGATACGCAGTATTTT.

In this sample, this clone turned up once. The chain combines TRBV25-1 with TRBJ1-5; 8 positions agree with TRBD1. Germline V gives CDR1 MGHDK, CDR2 SYGVNS. Trimming removed 8 bases from V and 3 bases from J; junction bases left unmatched: 6. The CDR3 loop spans 14 amino acids. CDR3 nucleotide sequence: TGTGCCAGCGCCCAGACAGGGGTCAATCAGCCCCAGCATTTT. Translating it yields CASAQTGVNQPQHF.